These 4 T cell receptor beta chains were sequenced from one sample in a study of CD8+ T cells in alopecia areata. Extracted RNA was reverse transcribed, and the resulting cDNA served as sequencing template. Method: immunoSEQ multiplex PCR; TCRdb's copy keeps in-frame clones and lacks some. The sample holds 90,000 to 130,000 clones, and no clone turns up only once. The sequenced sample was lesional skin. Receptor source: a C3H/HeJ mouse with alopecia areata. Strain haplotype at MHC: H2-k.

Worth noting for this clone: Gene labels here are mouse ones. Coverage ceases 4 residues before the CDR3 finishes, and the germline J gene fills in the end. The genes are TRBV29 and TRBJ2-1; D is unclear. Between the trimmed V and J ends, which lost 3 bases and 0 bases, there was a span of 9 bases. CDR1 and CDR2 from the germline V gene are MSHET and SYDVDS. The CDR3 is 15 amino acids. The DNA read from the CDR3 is TGTGCTAGCAGTTTTGAATCAGATAACTATGCT. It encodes CASSFESDNYA. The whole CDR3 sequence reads CASSFESDNYAEQFF.

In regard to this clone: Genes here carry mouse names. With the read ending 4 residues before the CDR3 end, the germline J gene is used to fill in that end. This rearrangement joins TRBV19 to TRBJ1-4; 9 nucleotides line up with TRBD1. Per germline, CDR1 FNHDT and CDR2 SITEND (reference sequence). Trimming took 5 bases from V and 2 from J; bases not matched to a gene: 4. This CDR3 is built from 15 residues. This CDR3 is CASSSGQGSNERLFF. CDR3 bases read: TGTGCCAGCAGCTCGGGACAGGGATCCAACGAA.

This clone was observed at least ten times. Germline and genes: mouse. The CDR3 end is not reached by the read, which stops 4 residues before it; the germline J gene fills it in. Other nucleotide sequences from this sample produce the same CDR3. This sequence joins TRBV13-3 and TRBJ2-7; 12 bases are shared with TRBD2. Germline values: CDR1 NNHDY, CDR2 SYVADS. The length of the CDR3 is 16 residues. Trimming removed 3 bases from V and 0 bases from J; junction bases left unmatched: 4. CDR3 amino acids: CASSGGTGGSSYEQYF. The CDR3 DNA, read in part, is TGTGCCAGCAGTGGAGGGACTGGGGGGAGCTCCTAT.

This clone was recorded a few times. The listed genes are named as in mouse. The CDR3 region is CASSIAPGGVYEQYF. Incomplete CDR3 DNA: TGTGCCAGCAGTATCGCCCCTGGGGGGGTTTAT. The chain links TRBV19 to TRBJ2-7; 9 nucleotides agree with TRBD2. Read coverage stops 4 residues before the CDR3 terminus; the germline J gene supplies the remainder. CDR3 length: 15 residues. Germline V gives CDR1 FNHDT, CDR2 SITEND (reference sequence). The full variable domain, in which reference TRBV19 and TRBJ2-7 provide the parts outside the CDR3, is GGIITQTPKFLIGQEGQKLTLKCQQNFNHDTMYWYRQDSGKGLRLIYYSITENDLQKGDLSEGYDASREKKSSFSLTVTSAQKNEMAVFLCASSIAPGGVYEQYFGPGTRLTVL.